Below are 26 T cell receptor beta chains sequenced from a single sample in a study of PD-1 blockade in classical Hodgkin lymphoma. With no exception, relapse followed autologous stem cell transplantation in all patients, and brentuximab vedotin exposure varied. Some clones are missing from TCRdb's copy, which holds only in-frame ones; the method was immunoSEQ multiplex PCR. The sample shows 40,000 or so clones, roughly 78% of them seen only once. Specimen: peripheral blood mononuclear cells (PBMCs), collected at baseline. Source of these receptors: a human donor with classical Hodgkin lymphoma.

This clone showed up just a few times. This sequence joins TRBV18 and TRBJ1-6; 7 nucleotides align to TRBD1. The CDR3 extends over 15 amino acids. The trim removed 3 bases at V and 7 bases at J, leaving 6 bases unmatched. The germline V gene encodes CDR1 KGHSH and CDR2 LQKENI. The CDR3 sequence: CASSPRQGSNSPLHF. The CDR3 region has the DNA TGTGCCAGCTCACCCCGACAGGGTTCGAATTCACCCCTCCACTTT. The variable domain in full, completed from reference TRBV18 and TRBJ1-6, reads NAGVMQNPRHLVRRRGQEARLRCSPMKGHSHVYWYRQLPEEGLKFMVYLQKENIIDESGMPKERFSAEFPKEGPSILRIQQVVRGDSAAYFCASSPRQGSNSPLHFGNGTRLTVT.

This chain connects TRBV6-5 to TRBJ2-7; tentatively, D is TRBD1 (7 bases). CDR1 MNHEY and CDR2 SVGAGI come from the germline V gene. The length of the CDR3 is 14 residues. The germline V and J ends were trimmed by 6 bases and 2 bases, with 14 bases remaining between them. CDR3 nucleotide sequence: TGTGCCAGCAGCGCCGCAGGGGGGACCTACGAGCAGTACTTC. This gives the protein CASSAAGGTYEQYF.

The chain links TRBV18 to TRBJ1-2, with D unresolved. This CDR3 spans 14 amino acids. Germline CDR1 is KGHSH and CDR2 is LQKENI. V gave up 2 bases and J gave up 1 base, with 8 bases separating them. The CDR3, as DNA: TGTGCCAGCTCACCAGGTGGGATTAACTATGGCTACACCTTC. Encoded protein: CASSPGGINYGYTF.

J is TRBJ2-3 and V is TRBV9, with D possibly TRBD1 on 5 matching bases. Germline lookup yields CDR1 SGDLS and CDR2 YYNGEE. The ends were cut back, 4 bases at V and 2 bases at J, with 14 bases in the middle. This CDR3 region has 15 residues. CDR3 loop: CASSTAGSVTDTQYF. CDR3 in DNA: TGTGCCAGCAGCACAGCAGGGTCGGTCACAGATACGCAGTATTTT.

The chain is built from TRBV18 and TRBJ2-3; 7 bases map to TRBD1. CDR1 and CDR2 (germline): KGHSH, LQKENI. The CDR3 contains 15 residues. V lost 3 bases and J lost 5; bases outside the gene matches: 8. The CDR3 sequence is CASSPRTGAIDTQYF. CDR3 nucleotides: TGTGCCAGCTCACCGCGGACAGGAGCAATAGATACGCAGTATTTT.

The V and J genes are TRBV7-2 and TRBJ2-2; D tentatively fits TRBD1 or TRBD2 (5 bases each). Looked up from germline, CDR1 is SGHTA and CDR2 is FQGNSA. The CDR3 runs 15 residues. The ends were cut back, 1 base at V and 3 bases at J, with 9 bases in the middle. The CDR3 DNA follows: TGTGCCAGCAGCTTAGGCAGGGACGACACCGGGGAGCTGTTTTTT. Translation gives CASSLGRDDTGELFF.

This clone was recorded once. This chain uses TRBV11-2 with TRBJ2-7; D possibly corresponds to TRBD1 (6 bases). Germline V CDR1 and CDR2: SGHAT, FQNNGV. V was trimmed by 5 bases and J by 4 bases, leaving 12 bases between them. CDR3 length: 13 residues. The CDR3 nucleotides read TGTGCCAGCAGCCCCTCGACAGGTTACGAGCAGTACTTC. It translates to CASSPSTGYEQYF.

The chain has TRBV18 and TRBJ2-1; D is perhaps TRBD1 (6 bases). Trimming removed 4 bases from V and 8 bases from J, with 18 bases in between. CDR1 and CDR2 from the germline V gene are KGHSH and LQKENI. The CDR3 is 15 residues long. For the CDR3, the DNA is TGTGCCAGCTCACTCATAGGGCTCAGGGGAGATGAGCAGTTCTTC. Protein: CASSLIGLRGDEQFF.

The V gene is TRBV4-3, the J gene TRBJ2-2; 7 nucleotides match TRBD2. The V gene's germline CDR1 is LGHNA and CDR2 YSLEER. This CDR3 is 15 amino acids long. V lost 1 base and J lost 5; bases outside the gene matches: 4. The CDR3 region has the DNA TGCGCCAGCAGCCAAGGAACGGGGGGAACCGGGGAGCTGTTTTTT. Encoded protein: CASSQGTGGTGELFF.

The genes are TRBV12-5 and TRBJ1-1; D possibly corresponds to TRBD1 (6 bases). In germline, CDR1 is LGHNT, CDR2 FRNRAP. The CDR3 is made up of 15 amino acids. The V and J ends lost 3 bases and 0 bases respectively, with 11 bases between them. As DNA, the CDR3 is TGTGCTAGTGGTTTAACCAGGGGTCTGAACACTGAAGCTTTCTTT. This gives the protein CASGLTRGLNTEAFF.

This clone came up once. The chain combines TRBV20-1 with TRBJ1-3; D unresolved. Germline V gives CDR1 DFQATT, CDR2 SNEGSKA (reference sequence). This CDR3 contains 11 residues. The V and J ends lost 6 bases and 4 bases respectively, with 7 bases between them. Here the CDR3 reads CSADGGNTIYF. In DNA form, the CDR3 reads TGCAGTGCCGACGGAGGAAACACCATATATTTT.

This rearrangement joins TRBV6-5 to TRBJ1-1; TRBD1 might be the D (6 bases). The CDR3 is 13 amino acids. In germline, CDR1 is MNHEY, CDR2 SVGAGI. The CDR3 DNA reads as TGTGCTATTGGACGGGGGGGCGGCACTGAAGCTTTCTTT. It encodes CAIGRGGGTEAFF.

The chain recombines TRBV19 with TRBJ1-1; D remains ambiguous. The CDR3 spans 18 residues. The germline V gene encodes CDR1 LNHDA and CDR2 SQIVND (reference sequence). With 5 bases removed from V and 3 bases from J, the gap between germline ends came to 25 bases. The DNA of the CDR3 is TGTGCCAGTAGTCCACTGAACGAGCGCGTGTGGGCAGACACTGAAGCTTTCTTT. Amino acids: CASSPLNERVWADTEAFF. Drawing the rest from reference TRBV19 and TRBJ1-1, the complete variable domain is DGGITQSPKYLFRKEGQNVTLSCEQNLNHDAMYWYRQDPGQGLRLIYYSQIVNDFQKGDIAEGYSVSREKKESFPLTVTSAQKNPTAFYLCASSPLNERVWADTEAFFGQGTRLTVV.

This chain links TRBV5-1 with TRBJ2-7, with D possibly matching TRBD1 (6 bases). CDR3 length equals 13 residues. Germline CDR1 reads SGHRS; CDR2 reads YFSETQ. The ends were cut back, 4 bases at V and 2 bases at J, with 10 bases in the middle. CDR3 in amino acids: CASSGGSTYEQYF. CDR3 sequence (DNA): TGCGCCAGCAGCGGGGGCTCGACCTACGAGCAGTACTTC.

There are a few counts of this clone. The chain combines TRBV11-3 with TRBJ2-7; perhaps TRBD1 as D (6 bases). The germline V gene encodes CDR1 SGHNT and CDR2 YENEEA. Trimming pared 2 bases from V and 7 bases from J, leaving 12 bases between. This CDR3 has 13 residues. The CDR3 coding sequence is TGTGCCAGCAGCTTAACAGGGATGGGGGAGCAGTACTTC. Translating gives CASSLTGMGEQYF.

In this sample, this clone turned up once. The chain has TRBV7-2 and TRBJ2-1, with unresolved D. Germline V gives CDR1 SGHTA, CDR2 FQGNSA. The V gene lost 9 bases and the J gene lost 4 bases, with 7 bases spanning the gap. CDR3 length: 11 amino acids. This CDR3 is CASQLYNEQFF. CDR3 DNA sequence: TGTGCCAGTCAGCTTTACAATGAGCAGTTCTTC.

The genes are TRBV7-9 and TRBJ2-7; tentatively, D is TRBD2 (5 bases). CDR1 and CDR2 (germline): SEHNR, FQNEAQ (reference sequence). Deletions cut 1 base from V and 3 bases from J, with 7 bases between. This CDR3 has 13 residues. The CDR3 region has the DNA TGTGCCAGCAGCTTAGGAGGGTACTACGAGCAGTACTTC. Translated: CASSLGGYYEQYF.

The chain combines TRBV5-6 with TRBJ1-3; 12 nucleotides agree with TRBD1. The CDR3 length is 16 residues. After removal of 2 bases from V and 4 bases from J, the junction contained 4 bases not matched to a gene. From germline, CDR1 is SGHDT and CDR2 YYEEEE. The CDR3 nucleotides are TGTGCCAGCAGCTTTGGGACAGGGGGCGAAGGAAACACCATATATTTT. Translating it yields CASSFGTGGEGNTIYF.

The gene calls are TRBV6-1 and TRBJ2-2, with D uncertain. CDR3 length equals 13 residues. The V and J ends lost 6 bases and 4 bases respectively, with 9 bases between them. The germline gives CDR1 MNHNS, CDR2 SASEGT. In nucleotides, the CDR3 is TGTGCCAGCAGCCAAGGGATCACCGGGGAGCTGTTTTTT. This gives the protein CASSQGITGELFF.

This chain uses TRBV6-5 with TRBJ2-7, with a possible D match to TRBD2 (6 bases). In germline, CDR1 is MNHEY, CDR2 SVGAGI. V lost 9 bases to trimming and J lost 5 bases, with 20 bases between them. The CDR3 extends over 14 amino acids. The CDR3 loop reads CASTSAWGVDEQYF. CDR3 bases: TGTGCCAGTACCTCAGCATGGGGGGTCGACGAGCAGTACTTC.

CDR3 nucleotides: TGTGCCAGCAGCCCACAGGGCATGAACACTGAAGCTTTCTTT. Residues: CASSPQGMNTEAFF. V gene TRBV7-2 combines with J gene TRBJ1-1, with D possibly TRBD1 on 6 matching bases. Trimming shortened V by 5 bases and J by 0 bases, and 10 bases separated the two germline ends. CDR1 is SGHTA and CDR2 is FQGNSA in the germline V gene. CDR3 length: 14 residues.

The chain has TRBV6-1 and TRBJ1-1; 8 bases fit TRBD1. Germline V CDR1 and CDR2: MNHNS, SASEGT. V lost 3 bases to trimming and J lost 4 bases; unmatched junction nucleotides: 10. The CDR3 consists of 16 residues. CDR3 amino acids: CASSDASPGGPTEAFF. The DNA for the CDR3 is TGTGCCAGCAGTGACGCTTCCCCAGGGGGCCCCACTGAAGCTTTCTTT.

The chain employs TRBV28 and TRBJ2-4; 7 bases are shared with TRBD1. V was clipped by 5 bases and J by 7 bases; unmatched bases: 11. There are 15 residues in the CDR3. Per the germline V gene, CDR1 is MDHEN and CDR2 is SYDVKM. The CDR3 sequence is CASSTSRQGWNIQYF. The CDR3, as DNA: TGTGCCAGCAGTACCTCGCGACAGGGTTGGAACATTCAGTACTTC.

Only one count was recorded for this clone. The rearrangement uses TRBV27 and TRBJ1-2; D unresolved. Trimming pared 5 bases from V and 1 base from J, leaving 8 bases between. Germline CDR1 is MNHEY and CDR2 is SMNVEV (reference sequence). The CDR3 has 13 residues. The CDR3 loop is CASSEGNNYGYTF. CDR3 nucleotides: TGTGCCAGCAGTGAGGGCAATAACTATGGCTACACCTTC.

This chain's CDR3 is CASSLGQGDTGELFF. The DNA for the CDR3 is TGCGCCAGCAGCCTGGGACAGGGCGACACCGGGGAGCTGTTTTTT. V and J are TRBV4-3 and TRBJ2-2; TRBD1 matches 9 bases. The CDR3 runs 15 residues. Per germline, CDR1 LGHNA and CDR2 YSLEER. V lost 4 bases to trimming and J lost 3 bases; unmatched junction nucleotides: 3.

This clone was seen once. The CDR3, as DNA: TGTGCCAGCAGCTTAGCAGGGGAAGACTATGGCTACACCTTC. Translating it yields CASSLAGEDYGYTF. The V and J genes are TRBV7-2 and TRBJ1-2; perhaps TRBD1 as D (5 bases). This CDR3 spans 14 amino acids. The V end lost 0 bases, the J end lost 3 bases, and 8 bases lay between the germline ends. Germline V lookup: CDR1 SGHTA, CDR2 FQGNSA.